These 26 T cell receptor beta chains originate from one sample sequenced in a study of radiation and T cells in renal cell carcinoma. Assay: immunoSEQ multiplex PCR; the TCRdb copy retains only in-frame clones and omits some. Seen here are fewer than 80,000 clones, around four fifths observed once, and the top ten hold more than 2%. The time point: blood 4 weeks post-SBRT, at nephrectomy. Documented treatment: 15 Gy SBRT to primary tumor, nephrectomy 4 weeks later. The starting material was blood, obtained from a patient whose treatment included radiotherapy and nephrectomy. Receptors originate from a woman in her sixties or seventies with renal cell carcinoma.

The chain employs TRBV9 and TRBJ1-1; D call uncertain. The germline V and J ends were trimmed by 0 bases and 3 bases, with 6 bases remaining between them. Germline assignment: CDR1 SGDLS and CDR2 YYNGEE. The CDR3 contains 13 residues. This CDR3 reads CASSVAGDTEAFF. The DNA for the CDR3 is TGTGCCAGCAGCGTAGCAGGTGACACTGAAGCTTTCTTT. Full variable domain (outside the CDR3, taken from reference TRBV9 and TRBJ1-1): DSGVTQTPKHLITATGQRVTLRCSPRSGDLSVYWYQQSLDQGLQFLIQYYNGEERAKGNILERFSAQQFPDLHSELNLSSLELGDSALYFCASSVAGDTEAFFGQGTRLTVV.

This chain uses TRBV5-4 with TRBJ2-1; the D call may be TRBD1 or TRBD2 (5 bases each). Germline CDR1 reads SGHNT; CDR2 reads YYREEE (reference sequence). The CDR3 runs to 12 residues. V lost 0 bases and J lost 8, with 6 bases in between. The CDR3 coding sequence is TGTGCCAGCAGCTTGGTGGGGGATGAGCAGTTCTTC. This translates into CASSLVGDEQFF.

This clone has just one count. The V and J genes are TRBV28 and TRBJ1-1; D gene ambiguous. Germline values: CDR1 MDHEN, CDR2 SYDVKM. V was pared by 3 bases and J by 4 bases, with 12 bases between. This CDR3 region has 14 residues. CDR3 region: CASSLVMVGTEAFF. CDR3 nucleotide sequence: TGTGCCAGCAGTTTGGTTATGGTCGGCACTGAAGCTTTCTTT.

V and J are TRBV7-2 and TRBJ2-3, with a weak D call TRBD2 (5 bases). Germline V lookup: CDR1 SGHTA, CDR2 FQGNSA. V dropped 5 bases and J dropped 0 bases, with 12 bases sitting between them. The CDR3 runs 15 residues. The chain's CDR3 is CASSKRGASTDTQYF. For the CDR3, the DNA is TGTGCCAGCAGCAAACGGGGTGCTAGCACAGATACGCAGTATTTT.

This chain connects TRBV28 to TRBJ1-4; D unresolved. V was clipped by 2 bases and J by 4 bases, with 11 bases between them. CDR1 is MDHEN and CDR2 is SYDVKM in the germline V gene. The CDR3 is made up of 15 amino acids. Written as DNA, the CDR3 is TGTGCCAGCAGTTTAATCGGGCAGCATAATGAAAAACTGTTTTTT. Translated: CASSLIGQHNEKLFF.

The chain couples TRBV11-2 to TRBJ1-4; 8 bases map to TRBD1. The CDR3 loop spans 15 amino acids. CDR1 SGHAT and CDR2 FQNNGV come from the germline V gene. J gave up 5 bases and V 5 bases, and 7 bases lay outside the gene matches. The CDR3 nucleotides read TGTGCCAGCAGCCCCGGGACAGGAGGAAATGAAAAACTGTTTTTT. Translated: CASSPGTGGNEKLFF. Drawing the rest from reference TRBV11-2 and TRBJ1-4, the complete variable domain is EAGVAQSPRYKIIEKRQSVAFWCNPISGHATLYWYQQILGQGPKLLIQFQNNGVVDDSQLPKDRFSAERLKGVDSTLKIQPAKLEDSAVYLCASSPGTGGNEKLFFGSGTQLSVL.

This chain links TRBV11-1 with TRBJ1-4; D is unclear. Germline loops: CDR1 SGHAT, CDR2 FQDESV (reference sequence). V dropped 7 bases and J dropped 5 bases, with 14 bases sitting between them. This CDR3 is built from 14 residues. CDR3 nucleotides: TGTGCCAGCACCCCGGGCTCTGGGAATGAAAAACTGTTTTTT. It yields the protein CASTPGSGNEKLFF.

The V and J genes are TRBV6-1 and TRBJ2-7; D is tentatively TRBD1 or TRBD2 (5 bases each). V was clipped by 2 bases and J by 5 bases, with 16 bases between them. The CDR3 has 15 amino acids. Per germline, CDR1 MNHNS and CDR2 SASEGT. The CDR3 nucleotides read TGTGCCAGCAGTGAACAACTAGTTAGGGGCCACGAGCAGTACTTC. Translating gives CASSEQLVRGHEQYF.

The CDR3 DNA follows: TGTGCCAGCAGCTCCGGCCGGGACGGGAAAAACATTCAGTACTTC. This translates into CASSSGRDGKNIQYF. The V call is TRBV5-4, the J call TRBJ2-4; D possibly matches TRBD1 or TRBD2 (5 bases each). Per germline, CDR1 SGHNT and CDR2 YYREEE (reference sequence). The CDR3 length is 15 residues. Trimming took off 3 bases at V and 4 bases at J, with 14 bases between the two ends.

The genes are TRBV11-2 and TRBJ1-2, with no clear D. The CDR3 extends over 14 amino acids. The ends were cut back, 1 base at V and 1 base at J, with 7 bases in the middle. Germline loops: CDR1 SGHAT, CDR2 FQNNGV. The CDR3 nucleotides are TGTGCCAGCAGCTTAGGCCAGGATAACTATGGCTACACCTTC. This gives the protein CASSLGQDNYGYTF.

This clone has more than one count but fewer than ten. The V and J genes are TRBV6-5 and TRBJ1-4; no firm D call. Germline-derived CDR1 and CDR2 are MNHEY and SVGAGI. The CDR3 totals 14 residues. The germline V and J ends were trimmed by 5 bases and 0 bases, with 7 bases remaining between them. As DNA, the CDR3 is TGTGCCAGCAGTAGAATATCAACTAATGAAAAACTGTTTTTT. Translated, it gives CASSRISTNEKLFF.

The rearrangement uses TRBV19 and TRBJ1-1; D remains ambiguous. The CDR3 contains 14 residues. Germline V gene sequence: CDR1 LNHDA, CDR2 SQIVND (reference sequence). V shed 2 bases and J shed 0 bases, with 7 bases lying between them. DNA of the CDR3: TGTGCCAGTAGTATAAAAGGGTTGAACACTGAAGCTTTCTTT. Its protein is CASSIKGLNTEAFF.

This chain links TRBV6-1 with TRBJ1-4; D might be TRBD1 (5 bases). V was cut by 10 bases and J by 4 bases, with 7 bases left in between. The CDR3 is made up of 11 amino acids. Germline CDR1 MNHNS, CDR2 SASEGT. The CDR3 nucleotides are TGTGCCACGAGGGGTAATGAAAAACTGTTTTTT. Protein: CATRGNEKLFF.

This rearrangement joins TRBV27 to TRBJ1-1, with a weak D call TRBD1 (5 bases). CDR3 length: 15 amino acids. The germline CDR1 and CDR2 sequences are MNHEY and SMNVEV (reference sequence). Trimming removed 6 bases at V and 0 bases at J, with 14 bases between. CDR3 DNA: TGTGCCAGCAGGATCACGGCAGGGTTGAACACTGAAGCTTTCTTT. Translation gives CASRITAGLNTEAFF.

The CDR3 loop is CASSQNRDNEKLFF. The CDR3 DNA is TGCGCCAGCAGCCAAAACAGGGATAATGAAAAACTGTTTTTT. J is TRBJ1-4 and V is TRBV4-3, with a possible D match to TRBD1 (6 bases). CDR3 size: 14 residues. CDR1 and CDR2 (germline): LGHNA, YSLEER. Trimming took 2 bases from V and 4 from J, leaving 8 bases between them.

The rearrangement links TRBV2 to TRBJ1-4; D unclear. The V gene's germline CDR1 is SNHLY and CDR2 FYNNEI. The CDR3 is 13 residues long. The V end was cut by 9 bases, the J end by 8 bases, with 16 bases between. The CDR3 loop is CASTRVLGEKLFF. As DNA, the CDR3 is TGTGCCAGTACACGCGTCTTGGGGGAAAAACTGTTTTTT.

The chain links TRBV19 to TRBJ1-2, with D uncertain. The CDR3 covers 11 residues. The V gene lost 7 bases and the J gene lost 4 bases, with 7 bases spanning the gap. From germline, CDR1 is LNHDA and CDR2 SQIVND (reference sequence). For the CDR3, the DNA is TGTGCCAGTAATTGGGGCTATGGCTACACCTTC. Its translation: CASNWGYGYTF.

This clone has a handful of counts. The genes are TRBV6-6 and TRBJ1-2; the D is unclear. CDR3 size: 13 residues. The germline V gene encodes CDR1 MNHNY and CDR2 SVGAGI (reference sequence). Trimming pared 5 bases from V and 2 bases from J, leaving 9 bases between. The DNA for the CDR3 is TGTGCCAGCAGTCCCGGACCAAACTATGGCTACACCTTC. The encoded protein is CASSPGPNYGYTF.

This CDR3 is CASSSGTDSGNTIYF. CDR3 in DNA: TGTGCCAGCTCATCCGGGACCGACTCTGGAAACACCATATATTTT. The V gene is TRBV18, the J gene TRBJ1-3, with D possibly TRBD1 on 5 matching bases. Germline V gene data show CDR1 as KGHSH and CDR2 as LQKENI. The CDR3 runs to 15 residues. Trimming removed 5 bases from V and 0 bases from J, with 11 bases in between.

CDR3 DNA sequence: TGTGCCAGCTGTCAACAGGGAGGGGTTGCCTATGGCTACACCTTC. Protein sequence: CASCQQGGVAYGYTF. The chain combines TRBV19 with TRBJ1-2; perhaps TRBD1 as D (6 bases). V dropped 9 bases and J dropped 4 bases, with 21 bases sitting between them. This CDR3 is built from 15 residues. Germline assignment: CDR1 LNHDA and CDR2 SQIVND (reference sequence). The full variable domain, in which reference TRBV19 and TRBJ1-2 provide the parts outside the CDR3, is DGGITQSPKYLFRKEGQNVTLSCEQNLNHDAMYWYRQDPGQGLRLIYYSQIVNDFQKGDIAEGYSVSREKKESFPLTVTSAQKNPTAFYLCASCQQGGVAYGYTFGSGTRLTVV.

V is TRBV4-3 and J is TRBJ2-1; 8 bases are shared with TRBD1. From germline, CDR1 is LGHNA and CDR2 YSLEER. V lost 0 bases to trimming and J lost 7 bases; unmatched junction nucleotides: 8. CDR3 length equals 16 residues. CDR3 residues: CASSQDQGAVFNEQFF. CDR3 bases: TGCGCCAGCAGCCAAGATCAGGGGGCAGTTTTTAATGAGCAGTTCTTC.

The J gene is TRBJ1-6, the V gene TRBV25-1; possible D gene TRBD1, 5 bases. CDR1 and CDR2 (germline): MGHDK, SYGVNS. The CDR3 contains 14 residues. The V and J ends lost 4 bases and 11 bases respectively, with 15 bases between them. The DNA of the CDR3 is TGTGCCAGCAGTGGGGGGGGAGGTTGGACACCCCTCCACTTT. This gives the protein CASSGGGGWTPLHF.

The genes are TRBV7-2 and TRBJ1-6, with D hard to call. Germline CDR1 is SGHTA and CDR2 is FQGNSA. With 5 bases removed from V and 5 bases from J, the gap between germline ends came to 13 bases. This CDR3 has 15 residues. The CDR3 loop reads CASSPKGSDNSPLHF. Written as DNA, the CDR3 is TGTGCCAGCAGCCCCAAGGGTTCGGATAATTCACCCCTCCACTTT.

V usage is TRBV6-1 and J usage is TRBJ2-3; 8 bases map to TRBD1. J was trimmed by 0 bases and V by 8 bases; bases with no gene match: 4. CDR1 is MNHNS and CDR2 is SASEGT in the germline V gene. The CDR3 consists of 14 residues. The CDR3 protein is CASLRDRSTDTQYF. DNA for the CDR3: TGTGCCAGCCTTAGGGACAGGAGCACAGATACGCAGTATTTT.

The chain has TRBV28 and TRBJ1-4; maybe TRBD1 (6 bases). Per the germline V gene, CDR1 is MDHEN and CDR2 is SYDVKM. CDR3 length: 14 residues. Trimming took off 2 bases at V and 7 bases at J, with 11 bases between the two ends. The CDR3 spells CASSLRTVSEKLFF. CDR3 DNA sequence: TGTGCCAGCAGTTTAAGGACAGTTTCTGAAAAACTGTTTTTT. Based on the CDR3 plus reference TRBV28 and TRBJ1-4, the full variable domain is DVKVTQSSRYLVKRTGEKVFLECVQDMDHENMFWYRQDPGLGLRLIYFSYDVKMKEKGDIPEGYSVSREKKERFSLILESASTNQTSMYLCASSLRTVSEKLFFGSGTQLSVL.

The V gene is TRBV5-6, the J gene TRBJ2-3, with D perhaps given as TRBD1 or TRBD2 (5 bases each). Trimming removed 4 bases from V and 3 bases from J, with 15 bases in between. The CDR3 is 15 amino acids. Germline V gene lookup returns CDR1 SGHDT and CDR2 YYEEEE. In DNA, the CDR3 is TGTGCCAGCAGCCTTCCGGGACGAACGACAGATACGCAGTATTTT. Protein: CASSLPGRTTDTQYF.